These T cell receptor beta chains were read from a single sample in a study of blood T cells in healthy people across ages. TCRdb re-analysed the 5' RACE reads in MiXCR, keeping a single row per CDR3 protein. The sample records about 280,000 distinct CDR3 sequences, less than 30% being singletons. The sample was blood. The receptors stem from a woman in her seventies in good health. CDR3s include the opening cysteine and the closing phenylalanine or tryptophan. D genes are given only for firm matches. Only some rows state a clone size, as once, few, many or a class for expanded clones.

j_gene,d_gene,v_gene,abundance,CDR3aa,CDR3nt
TRBJ2-3,TRBD2,TRBV28,few,CASSFLGAGPSTQYF,TGTGCCAGCAGTTTTCTTGGAGCGGGACCGTCGACGCAGTATTTT
TRBJ1-4,NA,TRBV7-9,many,CASSLGQLEGEKLFF,TGTGCCAGCAGCTTAGGACAGTTAGAGGGTGAAAAACTGTTTTTT
TRBJ1-5,NA,TRBV12-3/TRBV12-4,once,CASSAGVYSNQPQHF,TGTGCCAGCAGTGCGGGGGTTTATAGCAATCAGCCCCAGCATTTT
TRBJ1-2,NA,TRBV28,NA,CASSLSTDQYGYTF,TGTGCCAGCAGTTTATCGACAGACCAATATGGCTACACCTTC
TRBJ2-1,TRBD1,TRBV3-1,NA,CASSQDKGTGGRNEQFF,TGTGCCAGCAGCCAAGATAAGGGGACAGGGGGCCGCAATGAGCAGTTCTTC
TRBJ1-3,NA,TRBV29-1,many,CSVRDGSGNTIYF,TGCAGCGTGAGGGACGGCTCTGGAAACACCATATATTTT
TRBJ2-5,TRBD2,TRBV7-2,NA,CASSYSSGDQETQYF,TGTGCCAGCAGCTATTCTAGCGGAGACCAAGAGACCCAGTACTTC
TRBJ1-1,NA,TRBV6-6,NA,CASSYRTGTEAFF,TGTGCCAGCAGTTACAGGACGGGCACTGAAGCTTTCTTT
TRBJ2-3,NA,TRBV14,NA,CASSPRQGRGGWSGSDTQYF,TGTGCCAGCAGCCCTCGACAGGGAAGGGGGGGATGGAGCGGGAGCGATACGCAGTATTTT
TRBJ1-3,NA,TRBV29-1,many,CSVDAGTGGNTIYF,TGCAGCGTTGATGCGGGGACCGGAGGAAACACCATATATTTT
TRBJ2-5,TRBD1,TRBV29-1,NA,CSVTGGGETQYF,TGCAGCGTTACAGGGGGCGGGGAGACCCAGTACTTC
TRBJ1-2,NA,TRBV6-1,NA,CASSGRPPHNYGYTF,TGTGCCAGCTCCGGACGTCCACCCCATAACTATGGCTACACCTTC
TRBJ2-6,NA,TRBV28,NA,CASRADNSGANVLTF,TGTGCCAGCAGGGCTGATAACTCTGGGGCCAACGTCCTGACTTTC
TRBJ2-7,TRBD1,TRBV2,NA,CASSGKTGHSYEQYF,TGTGCCAGCAGTGGTAAGACAGGGCACTCCTACGAGCAGTACTTC
TRBJ2-4,NA,TRBV12-3/TRBV12-4,few,CASSFEGAAKGIQYF,TGTGCCAGCAGTTTCGAAGGGGCGGCAAAAGGCATTCAGTACTTC
TRBJ1-5,NA,TRBV18,NA,CASSPNTGTKPQHF,TGTGCCAGCTCACCGAATACAGGGACGAAGCCCCAGCATTTT
TRBJ2-2,NA,TRBV28,NA,CASSLGGSVGELFF,TGTGCCAGCAGTTTGGGGGGTAGTGTCGGGGAGCTGTTTTTT